What follows are 2 T cell receptor beta chains derived from one specimen sequenced in a study of blood T cells in healthy people across ages. A J-beta primer mix and a sample-barcoded 5' primer were used in a second PCR of roughly 6 to 12 cycles. A single record per CDR3 protein comes from TCRdb applying MiXCR to the 5' RACE reads. The sample carries about 800,000 distinct CDR3 sequences, around 25% recorded once. The same specimen was also included in a second study, on T cells of mothers and their children.

The sequencing sample was made of blood. These receptors were collected from a boy aged 5-17 years in good health.

The gene calls are TRBV20-1 and TRBJ2-7; perhaps TRBD2 as D (5 bases). The ends were cut back, 2 bases at V and 3 bases at J, with 8 bases in the middle. The germline CDR1 and CDR2 sequences are DFQATT and SNEGSKA (reference sequence). The CDR3 has 12 amino acids. The CDR3 loop is CSARLRDYEQYF. The CDR3 nucleotides are TGCAGTGCTAGACTACGGGACTACGAGCAGTACTTC.

This clonotype was seen more than once but under ten times. The V and J genes are TRBV6-2 or TRBV6-3 and TRBJ2-1, with TRBD1 matching over 9 bases. Trimming at V came to 5 bases and at J to 4 bases, leaving 6 bases not matched to a gene. The CDR3 consists of 15 residues. The germline V gene has CDR1 MNHEY and CDR2 SVGEGT. CDR3: CASSPGTGIYNEQFF. The CDR3 nucleotides read TGTGCCAGCAGTCCCGGGACAGGGATTTACAATGAGCAGTTCTTC.